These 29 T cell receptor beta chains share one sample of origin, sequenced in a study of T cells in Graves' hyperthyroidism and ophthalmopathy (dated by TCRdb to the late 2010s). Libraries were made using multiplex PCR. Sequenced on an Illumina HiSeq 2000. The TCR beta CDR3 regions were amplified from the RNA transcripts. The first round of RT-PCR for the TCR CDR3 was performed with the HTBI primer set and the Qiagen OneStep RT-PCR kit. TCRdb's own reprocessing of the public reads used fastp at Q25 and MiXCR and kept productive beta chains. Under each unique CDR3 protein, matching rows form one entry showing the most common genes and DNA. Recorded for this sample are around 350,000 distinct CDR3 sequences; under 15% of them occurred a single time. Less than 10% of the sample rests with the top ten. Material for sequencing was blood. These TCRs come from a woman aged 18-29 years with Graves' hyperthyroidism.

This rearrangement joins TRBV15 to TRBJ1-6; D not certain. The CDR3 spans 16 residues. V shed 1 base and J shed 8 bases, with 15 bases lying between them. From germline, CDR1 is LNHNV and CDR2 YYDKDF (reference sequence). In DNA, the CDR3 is TGTGCCACCAGCAGAGCCTTGAGCAGAGATGATTCACCCCTCCACTTT. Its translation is CATSRALSRDDSPLHF.

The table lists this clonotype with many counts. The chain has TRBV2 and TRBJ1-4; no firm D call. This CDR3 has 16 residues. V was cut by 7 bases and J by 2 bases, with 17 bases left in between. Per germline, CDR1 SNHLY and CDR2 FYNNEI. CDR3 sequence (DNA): TGTGCCAGCAAGGAGAGGGAAGTCGCGACTAATGAAAAACTGTTTTTT. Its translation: CASKEREVATNEKLFF.

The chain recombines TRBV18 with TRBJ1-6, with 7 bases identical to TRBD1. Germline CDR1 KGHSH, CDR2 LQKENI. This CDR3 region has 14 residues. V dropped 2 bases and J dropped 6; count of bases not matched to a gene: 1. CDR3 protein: CASSPRDSNSPLHF. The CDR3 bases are TGTGCCAGCTCACCAAGGGACAGTAATTCACCCCTCCACTTT.

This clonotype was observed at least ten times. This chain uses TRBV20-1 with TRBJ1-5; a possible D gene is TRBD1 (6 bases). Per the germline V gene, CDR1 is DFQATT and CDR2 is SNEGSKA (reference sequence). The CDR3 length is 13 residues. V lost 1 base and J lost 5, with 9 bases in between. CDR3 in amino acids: CSARGAGDQPQHF. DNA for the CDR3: TGCAGTGCTAGAGGGGCAGGGGATCAGCCCCAGCATTTT.

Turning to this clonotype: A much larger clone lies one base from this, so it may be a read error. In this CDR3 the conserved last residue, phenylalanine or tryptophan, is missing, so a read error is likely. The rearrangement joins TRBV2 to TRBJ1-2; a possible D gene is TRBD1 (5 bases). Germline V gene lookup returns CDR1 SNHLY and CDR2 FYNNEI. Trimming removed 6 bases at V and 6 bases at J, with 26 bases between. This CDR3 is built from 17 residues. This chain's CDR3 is CASSAWGEDLAYDGYTS. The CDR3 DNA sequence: TGTGCCAGCAGCGCATGGGGGGAAGACTTGGCCTATGATGGCTACACCTCC.

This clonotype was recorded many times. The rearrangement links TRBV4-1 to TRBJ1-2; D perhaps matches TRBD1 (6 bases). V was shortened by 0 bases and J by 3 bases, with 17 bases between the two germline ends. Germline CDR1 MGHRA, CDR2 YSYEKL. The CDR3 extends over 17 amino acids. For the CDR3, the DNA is TGCGCCAGCAGCCAAGATGCGACCGGTGGGGGCTACTATGGCTACACCTTC. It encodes CASSQDATGGGYYGYTF.

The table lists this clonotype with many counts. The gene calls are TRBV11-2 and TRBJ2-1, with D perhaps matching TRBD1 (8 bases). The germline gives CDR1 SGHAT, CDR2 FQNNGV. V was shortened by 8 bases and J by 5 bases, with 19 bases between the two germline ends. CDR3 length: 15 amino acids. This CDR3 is CASRGEGQVNNEQFF. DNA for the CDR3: TGTGCCAGCCGGGGGGAGGGACAGGTAAACAATGAGCAGTTCTTC.

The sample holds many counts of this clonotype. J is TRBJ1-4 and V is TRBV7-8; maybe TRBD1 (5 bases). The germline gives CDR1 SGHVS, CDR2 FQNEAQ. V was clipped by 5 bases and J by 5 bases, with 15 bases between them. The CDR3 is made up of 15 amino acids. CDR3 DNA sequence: TGTGCCAGCAGCCCTCCAGGGAAGTCCAATGAAAAACTGTTTTTT. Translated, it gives CASSPPGKSNEKLFF. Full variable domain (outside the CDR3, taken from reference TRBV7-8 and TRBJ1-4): GAGVSQSPRYKVAKRGQDVALRCDPISGHVSLFWYQQALGQGPEFLTYFQNEAQLDKSGLPSDRFFAERPEGSVSTLKIQRTQQEDSAVYLCASSPPGKSNEKLFFGSGTQLSVL.

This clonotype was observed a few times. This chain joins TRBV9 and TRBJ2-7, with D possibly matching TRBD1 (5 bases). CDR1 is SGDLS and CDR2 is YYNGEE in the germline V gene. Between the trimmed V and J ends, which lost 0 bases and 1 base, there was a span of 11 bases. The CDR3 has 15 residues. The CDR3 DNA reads TGTGCCAGCAGCGTAGCCCAAGACAGTTCCTACGAGCAGTACTTC. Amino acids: CASSVAQDSSYEQYF.

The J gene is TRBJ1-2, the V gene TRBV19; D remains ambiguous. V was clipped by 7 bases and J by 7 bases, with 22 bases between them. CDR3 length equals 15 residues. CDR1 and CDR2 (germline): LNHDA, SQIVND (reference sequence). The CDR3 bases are TGTGCCAGTACCGAATCTTATCTTGCGAGCACTGGCTACACCTTC. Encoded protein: CASTESYLASTGYTF.

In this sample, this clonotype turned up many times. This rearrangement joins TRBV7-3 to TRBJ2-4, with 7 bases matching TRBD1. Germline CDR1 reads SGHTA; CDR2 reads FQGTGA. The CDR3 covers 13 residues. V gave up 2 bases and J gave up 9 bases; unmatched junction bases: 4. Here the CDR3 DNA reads TGTGCCAGCAGCTTAGAAGAGGGGGCCATTCAGTACTTC. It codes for CASSLEEGAIQYF. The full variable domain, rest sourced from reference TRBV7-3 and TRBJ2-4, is GAGVSQTPSNKVTEKGKYVELRCDPISGHTALYWYRQSLGQGPEFLIYFQGTGAADDSGLPNDRFFAVRPEGSVSTLKIQRTERGDSAVYLCASSLEEGAIQYFGAGTRLSVL.

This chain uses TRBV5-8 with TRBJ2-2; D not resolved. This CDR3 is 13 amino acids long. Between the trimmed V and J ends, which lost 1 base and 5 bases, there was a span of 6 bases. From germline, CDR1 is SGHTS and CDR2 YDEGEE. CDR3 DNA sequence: TGTGCCAGCAGCTTGATGGGTACCGGGGAGCTGTTTTTT. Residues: CASSLMGTGELFF.

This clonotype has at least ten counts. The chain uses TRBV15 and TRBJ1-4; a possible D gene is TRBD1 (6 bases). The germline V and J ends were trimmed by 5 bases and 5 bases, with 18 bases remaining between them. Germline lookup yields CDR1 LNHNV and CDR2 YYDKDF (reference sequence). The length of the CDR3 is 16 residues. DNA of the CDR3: TGTGCCACCAGCGCCTCTACCCCGGGGGCAAATGAAAAACTGTTTTTT. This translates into CATSASTPGANEKLFF.

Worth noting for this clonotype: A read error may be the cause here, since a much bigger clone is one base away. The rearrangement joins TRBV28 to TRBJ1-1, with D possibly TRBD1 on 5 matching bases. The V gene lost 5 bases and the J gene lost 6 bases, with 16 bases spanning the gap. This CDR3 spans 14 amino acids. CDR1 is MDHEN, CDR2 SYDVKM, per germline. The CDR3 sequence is CASSLPTEDAEAFF. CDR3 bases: TGTGCCAGCAGTCTCCCGACAGAGGACGCTGAAGCTTTCTTT.

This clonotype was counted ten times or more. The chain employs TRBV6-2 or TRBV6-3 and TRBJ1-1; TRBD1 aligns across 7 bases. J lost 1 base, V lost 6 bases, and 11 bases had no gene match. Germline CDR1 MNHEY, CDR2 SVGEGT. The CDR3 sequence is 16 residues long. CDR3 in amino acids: CASSPPGGNPNTEAFF. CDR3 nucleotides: TGTGCCAGCAGCCCGCCAGGGGGAAACCCGAACACTGAAGCTTTCTTT.

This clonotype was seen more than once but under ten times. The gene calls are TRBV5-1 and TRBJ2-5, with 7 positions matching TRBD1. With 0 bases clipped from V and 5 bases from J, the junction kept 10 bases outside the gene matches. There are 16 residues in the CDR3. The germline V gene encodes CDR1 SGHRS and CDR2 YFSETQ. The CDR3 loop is CASSLARDSYEETQYF. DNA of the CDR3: TGCGCCAGCAGCTTGGCCCGGGACAGCTATGAGGAGACCCAGTACTTC.

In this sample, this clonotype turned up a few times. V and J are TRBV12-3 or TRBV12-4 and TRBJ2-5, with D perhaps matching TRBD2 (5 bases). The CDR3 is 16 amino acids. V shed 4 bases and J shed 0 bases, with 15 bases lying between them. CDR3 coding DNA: TGTGCCAGCAGTTCCGAACTAGAAGGTCACCAAGAGACCCAGTACTTC. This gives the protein CASSSELEGHQETQYF.

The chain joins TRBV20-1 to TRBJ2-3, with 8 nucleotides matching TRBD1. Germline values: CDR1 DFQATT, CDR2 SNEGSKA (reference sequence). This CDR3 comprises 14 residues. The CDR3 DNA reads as TGCAGCGACCGACCGGGACAGGGCACAGATACGCAGTATTTT. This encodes CSDRPGQGTDTQYF.

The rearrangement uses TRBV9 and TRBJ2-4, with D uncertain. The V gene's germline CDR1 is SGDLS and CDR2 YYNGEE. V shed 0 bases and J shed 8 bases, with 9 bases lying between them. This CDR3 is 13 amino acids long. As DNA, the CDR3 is TGTGCCAGCAGCGTAGAGGGCGAGGACATTCAGTACTTC. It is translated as CASSVEGEDIQYF.

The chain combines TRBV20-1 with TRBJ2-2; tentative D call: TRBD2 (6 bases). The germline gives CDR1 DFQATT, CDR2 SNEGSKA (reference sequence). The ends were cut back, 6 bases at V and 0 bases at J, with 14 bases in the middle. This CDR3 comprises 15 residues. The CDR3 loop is CSADTGGSNTGELFF. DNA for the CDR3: TGCAGTGCGGATACAGGAGGGTCGAACACCGGGGAGCTGTTTTTT.

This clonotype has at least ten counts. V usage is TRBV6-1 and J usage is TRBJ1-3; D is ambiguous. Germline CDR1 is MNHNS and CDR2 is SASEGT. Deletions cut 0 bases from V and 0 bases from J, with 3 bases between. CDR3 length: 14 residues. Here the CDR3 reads CASSEALSGNTIYF. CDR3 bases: TGTGCCAGCAGTGAAGCTCTCTCTGGAAACACCATATATTTT.

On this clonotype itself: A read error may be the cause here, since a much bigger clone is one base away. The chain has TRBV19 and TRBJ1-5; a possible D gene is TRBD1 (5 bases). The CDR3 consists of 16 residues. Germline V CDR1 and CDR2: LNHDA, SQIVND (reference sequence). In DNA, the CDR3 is TGTGCCAGTAGCCTGCTAACCGCAGGGAGCAATCGGCCCCAGCATTTT. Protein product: CASSLLTAGSNRPQHF.

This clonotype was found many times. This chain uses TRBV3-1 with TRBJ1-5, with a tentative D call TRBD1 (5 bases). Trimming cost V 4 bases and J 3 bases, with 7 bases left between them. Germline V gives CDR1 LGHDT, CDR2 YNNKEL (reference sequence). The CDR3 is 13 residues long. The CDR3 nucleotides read TGTGCCAGCAGCCCAGGGACCAATCAGCCCCAGCATTTT. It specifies CASSPGTNQPQHF.

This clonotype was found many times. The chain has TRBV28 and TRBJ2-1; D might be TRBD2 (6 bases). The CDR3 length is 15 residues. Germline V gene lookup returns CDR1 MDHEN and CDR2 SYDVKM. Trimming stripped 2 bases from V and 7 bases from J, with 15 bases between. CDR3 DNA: TGTGCCAGCAGTTTAAGAATGCTAGCGAGGAATGAGCAGTTCTTC. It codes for CASSLRMLARNEQFF. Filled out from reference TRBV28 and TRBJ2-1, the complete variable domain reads DVKVTQSSRYLVKRTGEKVFLECVQDMDHENMFWYRQDPGLGLRLIYFSYDVKMKEKGDIPEGYSVSREKKERFSLILESASTNQTSMYLCASSLRMLARNEQFFGPGTRLTVL.

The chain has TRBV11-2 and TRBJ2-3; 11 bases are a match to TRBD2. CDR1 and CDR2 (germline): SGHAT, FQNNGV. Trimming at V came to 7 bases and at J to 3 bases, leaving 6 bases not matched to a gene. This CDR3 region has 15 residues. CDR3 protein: CASIRLAGLTDTQYF. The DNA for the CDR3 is TGTGCCAGCATTAGACTAGCGGGACTAACAGATACGCAGTATTTT.

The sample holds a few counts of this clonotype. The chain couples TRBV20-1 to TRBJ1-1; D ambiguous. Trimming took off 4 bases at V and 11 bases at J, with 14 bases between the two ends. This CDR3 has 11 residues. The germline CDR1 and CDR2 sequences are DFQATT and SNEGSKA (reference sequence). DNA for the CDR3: TGCAGTGCTATCCCGAACAGAAGGGCTTTCTTT. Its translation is CSAIPNRRAFF.

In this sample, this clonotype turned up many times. This CDR3 reads CASSYGTGFRGYTF. DNA for the CDR3: TGTGCCAGCAGTTACGGGACAGGGTTTAGAGGCTACACCTTC. This chain joins TRBV28 and TRBJ1-2; 9 bases fit TRBD1. The CDR3 is 14 amino acids. Germline V lookup: CDR1 MDHEN, CDR2 SYDVKM. J gave up 8 bases and V 4 bases, and 8 bases lay outside the gene matches.

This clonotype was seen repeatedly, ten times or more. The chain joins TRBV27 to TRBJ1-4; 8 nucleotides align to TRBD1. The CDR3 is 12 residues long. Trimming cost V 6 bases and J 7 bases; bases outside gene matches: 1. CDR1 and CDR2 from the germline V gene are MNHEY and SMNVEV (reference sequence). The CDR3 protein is CASRTGVEKLFF. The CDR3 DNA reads TGTGCCAGCAGGACAGGGGTTGAAAAACTGTTTTTT.

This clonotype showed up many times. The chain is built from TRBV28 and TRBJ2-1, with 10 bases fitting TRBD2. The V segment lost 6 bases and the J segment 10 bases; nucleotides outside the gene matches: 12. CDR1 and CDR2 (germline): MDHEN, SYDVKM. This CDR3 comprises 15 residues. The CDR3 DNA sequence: TGTGCCAGCAGGGCGGGTAGCGGGAGGCGGGAGGAGCAGTTCTTC. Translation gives CASRAGSGRREEQFF.